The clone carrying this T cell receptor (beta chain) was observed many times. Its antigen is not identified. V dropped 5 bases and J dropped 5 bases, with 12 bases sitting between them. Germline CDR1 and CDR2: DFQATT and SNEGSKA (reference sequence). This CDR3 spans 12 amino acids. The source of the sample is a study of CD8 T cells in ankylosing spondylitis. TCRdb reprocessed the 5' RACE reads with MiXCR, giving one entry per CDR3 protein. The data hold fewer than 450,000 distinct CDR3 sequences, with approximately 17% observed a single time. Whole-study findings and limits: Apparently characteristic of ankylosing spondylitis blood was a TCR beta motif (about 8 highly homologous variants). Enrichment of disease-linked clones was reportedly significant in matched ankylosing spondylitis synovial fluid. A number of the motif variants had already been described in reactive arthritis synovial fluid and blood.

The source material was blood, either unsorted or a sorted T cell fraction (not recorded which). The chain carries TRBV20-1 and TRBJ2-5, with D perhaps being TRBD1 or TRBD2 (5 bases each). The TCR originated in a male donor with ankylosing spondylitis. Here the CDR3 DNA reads TGCAGTGCTCGCAGAGGGGTGGAGACCCAGTACTTC. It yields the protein CSARRGVETQYF.